Sequencing of this T cell receptor beta chain was carried out in a study of cytomegalovirus exposure and HLA in healthy donors. About the study: Unique TCRs from HLA-typed donors, roughly 89 million of them, were held in an early data release. Among about 400 genotyped donors, approximately 80% fell in the Caucasian-associated ancestry cluster. General study results and limits: Among the most significant clusters, several appeared linked to common viral pathogens in a later analysis. A highly shared variant cluster was judged a likely technical artifact.

This CDR3 is built from 17 residues. CDR1 SNHLY and CDR2 FYNNEI come from the germline V gene. V was shortened by 2 bases and J by 0 bases, with 14 bases between the two germline ends. The PCR ran on 60 Vbeta and 13 Jbeta primers. Here immunoSEQ multiplex PCR was the method, and the copy in TCRdb shows in-frame clones only, minus some. The table records 83,000 or so clones, around four fifths of them present only once. To note about this clone: The target antigen is unknown.

The receptor was derived from a man younger than 40 in good health and CMV-seropositive. Sequencing input: PBMCs. The rearrangement uses TRBV2 and TRBJ2-4, with D tentatively TRBD1 (5 bases). The CDR3 is CASSEFWGSLAKNIQYF. Written as DNA, the CDR3 is TGTGCCAGCAGTGAATTTTGGGGCTCGCTAGCCAAAAACATTCAGTACTTC.